A single sample gave rise to the 30 T cell receptor beta chains below, sequenced in a study of T cells in localized non-small cell lung cancer. Produced via immunoSEQ multiplex PCR; TCRdb's table is partial and in-frame only. The sample holds around 140,000 clones, 89% seen once. The sample here was peripheral blood, taken before any cancer treatment. All receptors come from a female donor aged 60 or older with stage I lung adenocarcinoma.

This chain joins TRBV28 and TRBJ1-4; TRBD1 aligns across 7 bases. The CDR3 covers 14 residues. Germline CDR1 is MDHEN and CDR2 is SYDVKM. The V and J ends lost 4 bases and 8 bases, in that order; junction bases with no gene match: 7. CDR3 residues: CASSWLGGEEKLFF. The CDR3 DNA follows: TGTGCCAGCAGTTGGTTAGGGGGCGAAGAAAAACTGTTTTTT.

The V call is TRBV7-3, the J call TRBJ2-3; TRBD2 matches at 8 bases. The CDR3 extends over 15 amino acids. CDR1 and CDR2 (germline): SGHTA, FQGTGA. V lost 5 bases, J lost 6 bases, and 10 bases stayed unmatched. The CDR3 DNA follows: TGTGCCAGCAGCGCGACTAGCGCTTCGGGGGATACGCAGTATTTT. Translated, it gives CASSATSASGDTQYF.

V usage is TRBV29-1 and J usage is TRBJ2-7; the D gene is possibly TRBD2 (5 bases). Germline CDR1 SQVTM, CDR2 ANQGSEA. There are 12 residues in the CDR3. Trimming pared 6 bases from V and 5 bases from J, leaving 14 bases between. Written as DNA, the CDR3 is TGCAGCGTAACTATTCTCGGGGACGAGCAGTACTTC. Encoded protein: CSVTILGDEQYF.

The chain combines TRBV7-9 with TRBJ2-1; 9 nucleotides align to TRBD2. The germline gives CDR1 SEHNR, CDR2 FQNEAQ (reference sequence). This CDR3 contains 15 residues. V gave up 3 bases and J gave up 10 bases; unmatched junction bases: 10. The CDR3 DNA reads as TGTGCCAGCAGCTTTATTAGCGGGGGTGTGGGGGAGCAGTTCTTC. Translated, it gives CASSFISGGVGEQFF.

V is TRBV7-2 and J is TRBJ2-7; the D gene is possibly TRBD2 (6 bases). The length of the CDR3 is 14 residues. Germline V lookup: CDR1 SGHTA, CDR2 FQGNSA. Trimming stripped 1 base from V and 5 bases from J, with 12 bases between. DNA for the CDR3: TGTGCCAGCAGCTTAGTTGGGACTCTGGACGAGCAGTACTTC. This translates into CASSLVGTLDEQYF.

The chain combines TRBV6-5 with TRBJ1-2, with 7 bases lining up with TRBD1. V was pared by 6 bases and J by 6 bases, with 10 bases of the junction left unmatched. CDR1 and CDR2 from the germline V gene are MNHEY and SVGAGI. The CDR3 covers 14 residues. The CDR3: CASSRDSLGDGYTF. In DNA form, the CDR3 reads TGTGCCAGCAGCCGGGACAGCTTAGGGGATGGCTACACCTTC.

The V and J genes are TRBV27 and TRBJ2-7; D remains ambiguous. V gave up 0 bases and J gave up 3 bases, with 12 bases separating them. Germline V gene sequence: CDR1 MNHEY, CDR2 SMNVEV (reference sequence). The CDR3 has 15 amino acids. CDR3 residues: CASSLSGSSFYEQYF. In DNA form, the CDR3 reads TGTGCCAGCAGTTTATCGGGAAGTTCATTCTACGAGCAGTACTTC.

The gene calls are TRBV5-1 and TRBJ2-1; the match to TRBD1 covers 12 bases. The length of the CDR3 is 16 residues. The germline CDR1 and CDR2 sequences are SGHRS and YFSETQ. Trimming at V came to 0 bases and at J to 4 bases, leaving 2 bases not matched to a gene. The CDR3: CASSLGDRGRYNEQFF. The CDR3 DNA reads TGCGCCAGCAGCTTGGGGGACAGGGGGCGTTACAATGAGCAGTTCTTC.

The rearrangement joins TRBV7-3 to TRBJ2-2, with D unclear. CDR1 and CDR2 (germline): SGHTA, FQGTGA. The CDR3 sequence is 14 residues long. V lost 4 bases and J lost 1, with 7 bases in between. The CDR3 sequence: CASSSDGNTGELFF. The CDR3 nucleotides are TGTGCCAGCAGCTCGGACGGGAACACCGGGGAGCTGTTTTTT.

The chain combines TRBV4-2 with TRBJ2-2, with D possibly matching TRBD1 (5 bases). Trimming removed 4 bases at V and 6 bases at J, with 15 bases between. The CDR3 consists of 15 residues. The germline CDR1 and CDR2 sequences are LGHNA and YNFKEQ. The CDR3 DNA reads as TGTGCCAGCAGCCCAGATCCCAGGGCCGCCGGGGAGCTGTTTTTT. Protein: CASSPDPRAAGELFF.

This clone was seen just once. The genes are TRBV6-5 and TRBJ1-5; D not certain. The ends were cut back, 2 bases at V and 2 bases at J, with 10 bases in the middle. Germline V lookup: CDR1 MNHEY, CDR2 SVGAGI. The CDR3 is 15 residues long. The CDR3 spells CASSYLRHRNQPQHF. The CDR3 DNA reads as TGTGCCAGCAGTTACCTTAGACATCGCAATCAGCCCCAGCATTTT.

The chain links TRBV18 to TRBJ1-1; tentative D call: TRBD1 (5 bases). The V and J ends lost 1 base and 1 base respectively, with 13 bases between them. The CDR3 is made up of 16 amino acids. Germline CDR1 and CDR2: KGHSH and LQKENI. The CDR3 DNA is TGTGCCAGCTCACCACTACCGGGGCCTGGGAACACTGAAGCTTTCTTT. Protein: CASSPLPGPGNTEAFF.

The chain couples TRBV19 to TRBJ1-1; tentatively, D is TRBD1 (5 bases). Germline CDR1 reads LNHDA; CDR2 reads SQIVND (reference sequence). CDR3 length equals 15 residues. The germline V and J ends were trimmed by 4 bases and 0 bases, with 12 bases remaining between them. CDR3 residues: CASSREGRMNTEAFF. The CDR3 bases are TGTGCCAGTAGTAGGGAGGGGCGCATGAACACTGAAGCTTTCTTT.

V is TRBV9 and J is TRBJ2-7; 7 bases match TRBD1. The germline gives CDR1 SGDLS, CDR2 YYNGEE. The CDR3 contains 15 residues. V shed 0 bases and J 7 bases; nucleotides not matched to a gene: 10. The CDR3 sequence is CASSVDGQELREQYF. CDR3 in DNA: TGTGCCAGCAGCGTAGACGGACAGGAGTTGCGGGAGCAGTACTTC.

The chain links TRBV5-6 to TRBJ1-4; D gene unclear. The V end lost 3 bases, the J end lost 7 bases, and 19 bases lay between the germline ends. Germline V gene data show CDR1 as SGHDT and CDR2 as YYEEEE. The CDR3 consists of 16 residues. CDR3 nucleotide sequence: TGTGCCAGCAGCTCACTCACCCGGGTACTACGTGAAAAACTGTTTTTT. Protein product: CASSSLTRVLREKLFF.

The rearrangement uses TRBV7-8 and TRBJ2-7; no firm D call. Germline CDR1 SGHVS, CDR2 FQNEAQ. V was cut by 5 bases and J by 0 bases, with 11 bases left in between. This CDR3 contains 14 residues. CDR3 in DNA: TGTGCCAGCAGCGGTGTGGGGTCCTCCTACGAGCAGTACTTC. It is translated as CASSGVGSSYEQYF.

The gene calls are TRBV5-4 and TRBJ2-7; the match to TRBD1 covers 9 bases. The CDR3 is 14 residues long. The germline gives CDR1 SGHNT, CDR2 YYREEE (reference sequence). V lost 4 bases and J lost 6; bases outside the gene matches: 8. CDR3 residues: CASSRAGQGGEQYF. CDR3 sequence (DNA): TGTGCCAGCAGCCGAGCGGGACAGGGCGGCGAGCAGTACTTC.

This clone appeared once. The chain links TRBV7-2 to TRBJ2-1; D ambiguous. The CDR3 spans 11 residues. Trimming pared 3 bases from V and 11 bases from J, leaving 8 bases between. Germline lookup yields CDR1 SGHTA and CDR2 FQGNSA. CDR3 bases: TGTGCCAGCAGCTTTTCCCCCCAGCAGTTCTTC. Its protein is CASSFSPQQFF.

The chain combines TRBV20-1 with TRBJ2-5; D is ambiguous. Germline assignment: CDR1 DFQATT and CDR2 SNEGSKA (reference sequence). The CDR3 consists of 11 residues. Trimming took 3 bases from V and 5 from J, leaving 7 bases between them. In DNA, the CDR3 is TGCAGTGCTAGTCCCGGCGAGACCCAGTACTTC. It specifies CSASPGETQYF.

The chain employs TRBV7-3 and TRBJ2-3; 15 bases match TRBD2. Germline CDR1 and CDR2: SGHTA and FQGTGA. CDR3 size: 17 residues. V was clipped by 3 bases and J by 7 bases; unmatched bases: 8. The CDR3 reads CASSLQPGLAGGNTQYF. The CDR3 coding sequence is TGTGCCAGCAGCTTGCAACCGGGACTAGCGGGAGGAAATACGCAGTATTTT.

The chain has TRBV11-2 and TRBJ2-4, with a possible D match to TRBD1 (5 bases). Trimming removed 6 bases from V and 2 bases from J, with 11 bases in between. Germline assignment: CDR1 SGHAT and CDR2 FQNNGV. This CDR3 has 14 amino acids. The CDR3 DNA sequence: TGTGCCAGCAGACCCCAGGGTTCCAAAAACATTCAGTACTTC. Its protein product is CASRPQGSKNIQYF.

This chain connects TRBV20-1 to TRBJ2-1, with D possibly matching TRBD2 (5 bases). This CDR3 spans 10 amino acids. V was clipped by 5 bases and J by 9 bases, with 8 bases between them. From germline, CDR1 is DFQATT and CDR2 SNEGSKA (reference sequence). CDR3 sequence reads: CSARTSEQFF. The DNA of the CDR3 is TGCAGTGCTCGTACTAGTGAGCAGTTCTTC.

The rearrangement joins TRBV5-1 to TRBJ2-3; D might be TRBD1 (5 bases). CDR1 and CDR2 from the germline V gene are SGHRS and YFSETQ. CDR3 length: 13 residues. The V gene lost 6 bases and the J gene lost 4 bases, with 12 bases spanning the gap. The CDR3 bases are TGCGCCAGCAAGGGGTTGTATGCAGATACGCAGTATTTT. Translating it yields CASKGLYADTQYF.

V usage is TRBV6-5 and J usage is TRBJ2-3; D gene uncertain. Deletions cut 1 base from V and 5 bases from J, with 4 bases between. Germline CDR1 and CDR2: MNHEY and SVGAGI. The length of the CDR3 is 12 residues. Here the CDR3 reads CASSYLGDTQYF. The CDR3 DNA is TGTGCCAGCAGTTACTTGGGAGATACGCAGTATTTT.

V and J are TRBV27 and TRBJ2-7; the D gene is possibly TRBD2 (6 bases). CDR1 and CDR2 (germline): MNHEY, SMNVEV (reference sequence). The CDR3 is 14 amino acids. V dropped 3 bases and J dropped 7 bases, with 16 bases sitting between them. CDR3 coding DNA: TGTGCCAGCAGTTTGGGTTTGGGGGGAAGGGAGCAGTACTTC. Its translation: CASSLGLGGREQYF.

The J gene is TRBJ2-3, the V gene TRBV5-4, with TRBD1 matching 8 bases. After removal of 10 bases from V and 0 bases from J, the junction contained 10 bases not matched to a gene. The CDR3 totals 15 residues. Germline V gives CDR1 SGHNT, CDR2 YYREEE (reference sequence). The DNA of the CDR3 is TGTGCCTACCGGGCTACAGGGGGGAGCACAGATACGCAGTATTTT. Its protein product is CAYRATGGSTDTQYF.

The chain links TRBV7-2 to TRBJ2-3; 10 nucleotides align to TRBD2. The CDR3 is 16 amino acids. V dropped 5 bases and J dropped 0; count of bases not matched to a gene: 5. Germline-derived CDR1 and CDR2 are SGHTA and FQGNSA. CDR3 in DNA: TGTGCCAGCAGCCTAAGCGGGAGGGCCAGCACAGATACGCAGTATTTT. This translates into CASSLSGRASTDTQYF.

The chain uses TRBV19 and TRBJ1-5; perhaps TRBD1 as D (6 bases). CDR1 is LNHDA, CDR2 SQIVND, per germline (reference sequence). The V end was cut by 3 bases, the J end by 7 bases, with 19 bases between. This CDR3 region has 16 residues. The chain's CDR3 is CASSIFQGTLAQPQHF. For the CDR3, the DNA is TGTGCCAGTAGTATTTTTCAGGGGACCCTTGCACAGCCCCAGCATTTT. The variable domain in full, completed from reference TRBV19 and TRBJ1-5, reads DGGITQSPKYLFRKEGQNVTLSCEQNLNHDAMYWYRQDPGQGLRLIYYSQIVNDFQKGDIAEGYSVSREKKESFPLTVTSAQKNPTAFYLCASSIFQGTLAQPQHFGDGTRLSIL.

A single count supports this clone. The chain employs TRBV27 and TRBJ2-7; D possibly corresponds to TRBD2 (5 bases). The germline V and J ends were trimmed by 5 bases and 8 bases, with 13 bases remaining between them. Germline V gene sequence: CDR1 MNHEY, CDR2 SMNVEV (reference sequence). This CDR3 comprises 12 residues. CDR3 in DNA: TGTGCCAGCAGTCCCCCAACGGGGAAGCAGTACTTC. It translates to CASSPPTGKQYF.

The rearrangement links TRBV18 to TRBJ1-2; D is possibly TRBD1 (5 bases). The CDR3 loop spans 13 amino acids. Per the germline V gene, CDR1 is KGHSH and CDR2 is LQKENI. V lost 3 bases and J 7 bases, leaving 12 bases between the germline ends. CDR3 nucleotide sequence: TGTGCCAGCTCACCCCAGGGCATCTCTGGCTACACCTTC. Its protein is CASSPQGISGYTF.